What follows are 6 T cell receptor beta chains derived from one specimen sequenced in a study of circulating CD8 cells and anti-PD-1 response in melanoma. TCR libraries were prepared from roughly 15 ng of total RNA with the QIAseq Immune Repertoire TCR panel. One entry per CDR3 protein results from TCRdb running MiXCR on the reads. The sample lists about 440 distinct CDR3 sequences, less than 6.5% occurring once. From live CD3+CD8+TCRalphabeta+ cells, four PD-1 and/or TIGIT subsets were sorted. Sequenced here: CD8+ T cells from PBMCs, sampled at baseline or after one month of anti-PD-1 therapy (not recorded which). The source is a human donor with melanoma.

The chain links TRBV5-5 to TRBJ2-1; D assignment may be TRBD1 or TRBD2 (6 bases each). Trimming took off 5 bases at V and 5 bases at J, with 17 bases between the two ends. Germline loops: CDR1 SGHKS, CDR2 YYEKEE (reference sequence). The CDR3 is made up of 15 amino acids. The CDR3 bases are TGTGCCAGCAGTTTACAGGGACTCCCCAACAATGAGCAGTTCTTC. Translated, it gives CASSLQGLPNNEQFF.

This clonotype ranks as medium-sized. The CDR3 is CASRDYSNSPLHF. The CDR3 DNA reads TGTGCCAGCAGGGATTACAGCAATTCACCCCTCCACTTT. The chain carries TRBV28 and TRBJ1-6; unclear D gene. Trimming removed 6 bases at V and 7 bases at J, with 10 bases between. CDR3 length equals 13 residues. Germline CDR1 reads MDHEN; CDR2 reads SYDVKM.

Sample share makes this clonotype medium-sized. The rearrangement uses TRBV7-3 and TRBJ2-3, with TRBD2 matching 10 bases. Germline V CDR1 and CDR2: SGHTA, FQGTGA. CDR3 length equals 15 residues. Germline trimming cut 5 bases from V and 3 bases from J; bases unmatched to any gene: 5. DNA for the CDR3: TGTGCCAGCAGCCCAAGCGGGGGGGCGACAGATACGCAGTATTTT. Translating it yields CASSPSGGATDTQYF.

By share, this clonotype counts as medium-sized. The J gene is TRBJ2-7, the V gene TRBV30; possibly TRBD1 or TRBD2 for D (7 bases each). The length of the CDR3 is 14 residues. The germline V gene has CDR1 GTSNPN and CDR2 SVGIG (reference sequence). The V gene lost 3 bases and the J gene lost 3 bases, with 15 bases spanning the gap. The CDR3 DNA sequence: TGTGCCTGGAGCAGGGGGGGACCCGTCTACGAGCAGTACTTC. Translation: CAWSRGGPVYEQYF.

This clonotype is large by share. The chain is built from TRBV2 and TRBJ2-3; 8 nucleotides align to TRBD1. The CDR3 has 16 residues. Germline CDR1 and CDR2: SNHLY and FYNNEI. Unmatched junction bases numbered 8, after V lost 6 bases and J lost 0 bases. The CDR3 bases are TGTGCCAGCAGCGCTGCAGGGGGCCCCAGCACAGATACGCAGTATTTT. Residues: CASSAAGGPSTDTQYF. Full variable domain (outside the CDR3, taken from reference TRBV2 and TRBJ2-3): EPEVTQTPSHQVTQMGQEVILRCVPISNHLYFYWYRQILGQKVEFLVSFYNNEISEKSEIFDDQFSVERPDGSNFTLKIRSTKLEDSAMYFCASSAAGGPSTDTQYFGPGTRLTVL.

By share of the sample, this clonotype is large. CDR3 protein: CASSGTDYEQYF. As DNA, the CDR3 is TGTGCCAGCAGTGGGACAGACTACGAGCAGTACTTC. The chain couples TRBV5-5 to TRBJ2-7; the match to TRBD1 covers 7 bases. V gave up 5 bases and J gave up 3 bases; unmatched junction bases: 2. The germline gives CDR1 SGHKS, CDR2 YYEKEE (reference sequence). CDR3 length equals 12 residues.